A single T cell receptor (beta chain) is shown here with its context. These data come from a study of radiation and T cells in renal cell carcinoma. Sequencing used immunoSEQ multiplex PCR; TCRdb keeps in-frame clones, though not all of them. The sample has approximately 16,000 clones; about 56% are singletons. Treatment reported: treatment-naive control, cytoreductive nephrectomy. This CDR3 has 15 residues. Germline V gives CDR1 SGHTA, CDR2 FQGNSA. Trimming cost V 2 bases and J 6 bases, with 14 bases left between them. The origin of this receptor is a man between 45 and 60 years old with renal cell carcinoma. V gene TRBV7-2 combines with J gene TRBJ1-5; D unclear. The sample here was tumor tissue, taken from a patient whose treatment was nephrectomy without radiotherapy. The CDR3 DNA is TGTGCCAGCAGCTTAAGCTCCGAGGGTAGTCAGCCCCAGCATTTT. Residues: CASSLSSEGSQPQHF.